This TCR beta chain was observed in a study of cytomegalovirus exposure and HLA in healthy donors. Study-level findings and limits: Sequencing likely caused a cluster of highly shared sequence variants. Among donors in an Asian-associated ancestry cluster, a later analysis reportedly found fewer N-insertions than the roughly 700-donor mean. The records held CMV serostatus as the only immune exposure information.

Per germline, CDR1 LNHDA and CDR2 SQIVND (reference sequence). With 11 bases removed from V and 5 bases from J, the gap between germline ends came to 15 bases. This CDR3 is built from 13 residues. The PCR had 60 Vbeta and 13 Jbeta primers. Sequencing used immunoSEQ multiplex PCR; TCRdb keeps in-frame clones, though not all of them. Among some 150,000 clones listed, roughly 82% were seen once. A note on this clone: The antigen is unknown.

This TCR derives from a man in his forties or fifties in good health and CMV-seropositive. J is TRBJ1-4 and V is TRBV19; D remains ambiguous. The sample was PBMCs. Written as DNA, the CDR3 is TGTGCCTGTTCGTCGGTCCAAAATGAAAAACTGTTTTTT. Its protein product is CACSSVQNEKLFF.